A single sample gave rise to the 16 T cell receptor beta chains below, sequenced in a study of blood T cell repertoires in COVID-19. Clones were sequenced by immunoSEQ multiplex PCR, and TCRdb holds only the in-frame ones, with some missing. Of 45,000 to 65,000 clones in the sample, approximately 80% are singletons; the top ten hold less than 4.5%. Sequenced input: peripheral blood. Receptors originate from a man in his fifties or sixties with acute or convalescent COVID-19.

The chain has TRBV5-4 and TRBJ1-6, with D perhaps TRBD1 (6 bases). V lost 4 bases to trimming and J lost 6 bases, with 11 bases between them. The CDR3 sequence is 14 residues long. The V gene's germline CDR1 is SGHNT and CDR2 YYREEE (reference sequence). The CDR3 here is CASSVDSSNSPLHF. Here the CDR3 DNA reads TGTGCCAGCAGCGTGGACAGTTCTAATTCACCCCTCCACTTT.

This sequence joins TRBV6-4 and TRBJ2-3; a weak D match, TRBD1 (5 bases). Trimming pared 3 bases from V and 1 base from J, leaving 11 bases between. The germline V gene encodes CDR1 MRHNA and CDR2 SNTAGT. This CDR3 has 15 amino acids. The CDR3 sequence is CASSEGAGGTDTQYF. As DNA, the CDR3 is TGTGCCAGCAGTGAAGGGGCTGGGGGCACAGATACGCAGTATTTT.

The chain couples TRBV5-1 to TRBJ2-3, with 8 bases matching TRBD2. From germline, CDR1 is SGHRS and CDR2 YFSETQ. V trimming: 4 bases; J trimming: 5 bases; junction bases outside the gene matches: 9. The CDR3 loop spans 15 amino acids. The CDR3 region has the DNA TGCGCCAGCAGCACCCCGGGACTAGGGTTAGATACGCAGTATTTT. Protein sequence: CASSTPGLGLDTQYF.

The rearrangement uses TRBV2 and TRBJ2-7; D might be TRBD2 (6 bases). Between the trimmed V and J ends, which lost 5 bases and 2 bases, there was a span of 16 bases. Germline CDR1 SNHLY, CDR2 FYNNEI. The CDR3 sequence is 15 residues long. CDR3 sequence: CASSNRWGVTYEQYF. In DNA form, the CDR3 reads TGTGCCAGCAGTAACCGATGGGGGGTAACCTACGAGCAGTACTTC.

The chain recombines TRBV7-9 with TRBJ1-2; the D is unclear. Trimming removed 6 bases from V and 5 bases from J, with 13 bases in between. The germline V gene has CDR1 SEHNR and CDR2 FQNEAQ (reference sequence). This CDR3 contains 13 residues. The CDR3 region is CASSPAGVYGYTF. DNA for the CDR3: TGTGCCAGCAGTCCCGCCGGGGTGTATGGCTACACCTTC.

The V and J genes are TRBV6-5 and TRBJ2-7, with a possible D match to TRBD1 (7 bases). Germline CDR1 is MNHEY and CDR2 is SVGAGI. The CDR3 covers 14 residues. Trimming removed 8 bases at V and 3 bases at J, with 17 bases between. CDR3 in amino acids: CASQRAGGNYEQYF. CDR3 nucleotide sequence: TGTGCCAGCCAGAGAGCAGGGGGGAACTACGAGCAGTACTTC.

The chain recombines TRBV5-4 with TRBJ1-2, with a tentative D call TRBD1 (6 bases). Per the germline V gene, CDR1 is SGHNT and CDR2 is YYREEE (reference sequence). The length of the CDR3 is 17 residues. Between the trimmed V and J ends, which lost 4 bases and 0 bases, there was a span of 19 bases. The CDR3 loop reads CASSPAGGGASNYGYTF. The CDR3 nucleotides are TGTGCCAGCAGCCCCGCGGGAGGGGGAGCCTCTAACTATGGCTACACCTTC.

The chain has TRBV6-5 and TRBJ2-7, with D uncertain. This CDR3 spans 13 amino acids. V was cut by 6 bases and J by 2 bases, with 11 bases left in between. Germline V gene sequence: CDR1 MNHEY, CDR2 SVGAGI. CDR3 bases: TGTGCCAGCAGCCGGGTCGTCCCCTACGAGCAGTACTTC. This gives the protein CASSRVVPYEQYF.

The count of this clone is one. As DNA, the CDR3 is TGTGCCTCACAGGCCCCTAATTCACCCCTCCACTTT. Its protein product is CASQAPNSPLHF. The chain joins TRBV10-3 to TRBJ1-6; D might be TRBD1 (5 bases). Germline values: CDR1 ENHRY, CDR2 SYGVKD. CDR3 size: 12 residues. Trimming cost V 11 bases and J 6 bases, with 11 bases left between them.

CDR3 nucleotide sequence: TGTGCCAGCAGGACCACAGGGGATGGGGACACTGAAGCTTTCTTT. Translating gives CASRTTGDGDTEAFF. The chain links TRBV2 to TRBJ1-1; 7 bases align to TRBD1. Germline V gene sequence: CDR1 SNHLY, CDR2 FYNNEI. The CDR3 loop spans 15 amino acids. The V gene end was trimmed by 6 bases and the J gene end by 3 bases; junction bases not matched to a gene: 10.

The V gene is TRBV6-1, the J gene TRBJ2-4; D may be TRBD2 (6 bases). From germline, CDR1 is MNHNS and CDR2 SASEGT. CDR3 size: 14 residues. Trimming shortened V by 2 bases and J by 7 bases, and 12 bases separated the two germline ends. CDR3 nucleotides: TGTGCCAGCAGTGAATTTGGAGGGACCAACATTCAGTACTTC. Amino acids: CASSEFGGTNIQYF.

The V call is TRBV5-1, the J call TRBJ2-1; a possible D gene is TRBD2 (7 bases). The CDR3 contains 15 residues. Germline V gene sequence: CDR1 SGHRS, CDR2 YFSETQ. V dropped 1 base and J dropped 9 bases, with 17 bases sitting between them. The CDR3 protein is CASSLTGGPLGEQFF. The CDR3, as DNA: TGCGCCAGCAGCTTGACGGGGGGCCCCCTTGGTGAGCAGTTCTTC.

Only a few counts were recorded for this clone. The chain joins TRBV19 to TRBJ2-7, with D perhaps TRBD2 (6 bases). The CDR3 has 15 residues. From germline, CDR1 is LNHDA and CDR2 SQIVND (reference sequence). V lost 6 bases, J lost 0 bases, and 15 bases lay in between. CDR3 loop: CASRNGDGSSYEQYF. The CDR3 nucleotides read TGTGCCAGTAGGAACGGGGACGGGAGCTCCTACGAGCAGTACTTC.

The J gene is TRBJ1-5, the V gene TRBV4-1, with D unresolved. This CDR3 spans 17 amino acids. Per the germline V gene, CDR1 is MGHRA and CDR2 is YSYEKL. Deletions cut 0 bases from V and 0 bases from J, with 12 bases between. DNA for the CDR3: TGCGCCAGCAGCCAAGATATGGCTCCTTATAGCAATCAGCCCCAGCATTTT. This encodes CASSQDMAPYSNQPQHF.

The chain carries TRBV12-3 or TRBV12-4 and TRBJ2-7; 7 bases are shared with TRBD1. Trimming removed 8 bases from V and 6 bases from J; junction bases left unmatched: 7. This CDR3 comprises 12 residues. The CDR3, as DNA: TGTGCCAGCGGATACAGGGGACGCGAGCAGTACTTC. Translating it yields CASGYRGREQYF.

The genes are TRBV4-1 and TRBJ1-2; TRBD1 aligns across 9 bases. The CDR3 has 18 amino acids. The junction had 13 bases not matched to a gene; V was cut back by 2 bases and J by 3 bases. Germline assignment: CDR1 MGHRA and CDR2 YSYEKL. DNA for the CDR3: TGCGCCAGCAGCCAATCCCAGCCCGGGACAGGGCTTTACTATGGCTACACCTTC. Protein sequence: CASSQSQPGTGLYYGYTF.